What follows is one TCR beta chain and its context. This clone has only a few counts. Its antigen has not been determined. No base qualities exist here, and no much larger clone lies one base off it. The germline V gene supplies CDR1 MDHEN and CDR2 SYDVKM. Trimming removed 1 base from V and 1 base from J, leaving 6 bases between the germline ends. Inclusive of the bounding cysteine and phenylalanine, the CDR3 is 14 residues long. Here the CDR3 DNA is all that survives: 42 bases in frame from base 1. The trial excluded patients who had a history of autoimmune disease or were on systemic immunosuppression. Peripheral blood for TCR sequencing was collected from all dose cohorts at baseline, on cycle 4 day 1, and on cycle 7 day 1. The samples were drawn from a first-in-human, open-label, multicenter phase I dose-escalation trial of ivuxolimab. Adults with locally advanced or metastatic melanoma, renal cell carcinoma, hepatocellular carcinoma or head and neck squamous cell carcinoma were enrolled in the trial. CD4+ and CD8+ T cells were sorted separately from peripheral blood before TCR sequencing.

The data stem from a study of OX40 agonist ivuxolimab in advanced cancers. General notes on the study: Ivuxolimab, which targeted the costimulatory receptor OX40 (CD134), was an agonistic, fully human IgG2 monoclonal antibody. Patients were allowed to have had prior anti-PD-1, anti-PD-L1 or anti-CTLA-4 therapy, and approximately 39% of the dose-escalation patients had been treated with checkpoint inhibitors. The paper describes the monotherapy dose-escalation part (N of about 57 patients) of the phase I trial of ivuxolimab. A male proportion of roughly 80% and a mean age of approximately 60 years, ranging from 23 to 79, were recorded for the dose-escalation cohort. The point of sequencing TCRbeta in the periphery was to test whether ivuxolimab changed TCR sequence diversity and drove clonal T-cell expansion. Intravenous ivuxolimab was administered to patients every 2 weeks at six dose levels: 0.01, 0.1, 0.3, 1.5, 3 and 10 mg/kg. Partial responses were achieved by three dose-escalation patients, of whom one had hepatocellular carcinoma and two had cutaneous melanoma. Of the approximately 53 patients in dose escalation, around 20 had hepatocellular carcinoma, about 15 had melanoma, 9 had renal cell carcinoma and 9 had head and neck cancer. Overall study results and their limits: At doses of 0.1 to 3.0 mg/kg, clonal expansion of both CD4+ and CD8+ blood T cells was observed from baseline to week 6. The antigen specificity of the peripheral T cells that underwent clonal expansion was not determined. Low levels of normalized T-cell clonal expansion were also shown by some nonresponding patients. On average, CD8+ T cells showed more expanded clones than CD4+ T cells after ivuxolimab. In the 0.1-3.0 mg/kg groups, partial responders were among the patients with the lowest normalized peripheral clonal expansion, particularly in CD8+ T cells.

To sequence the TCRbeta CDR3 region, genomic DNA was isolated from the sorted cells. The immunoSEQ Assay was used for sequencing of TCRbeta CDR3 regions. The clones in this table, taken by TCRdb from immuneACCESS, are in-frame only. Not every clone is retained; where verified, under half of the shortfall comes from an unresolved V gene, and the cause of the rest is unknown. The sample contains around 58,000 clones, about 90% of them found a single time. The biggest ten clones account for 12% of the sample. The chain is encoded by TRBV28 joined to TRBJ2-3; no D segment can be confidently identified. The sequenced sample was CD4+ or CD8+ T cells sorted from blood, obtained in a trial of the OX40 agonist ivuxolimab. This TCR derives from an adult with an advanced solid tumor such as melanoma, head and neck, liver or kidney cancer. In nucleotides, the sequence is TGTGCCAGCAGTTTATTTCAGGGCACAGATACGCAGTATTTT. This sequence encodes CASSLFQGTDTQYF.